What follows is one TCR beta chain and its context. V was trimmed by 5 bases and J by 0 bases, leaving 11 bases between them. The CDR3 is made up of 14 amino acids. The germline CDR1 and CDR2 sequences are SGHRS and YFSETQ. The sample belongs to a study of blood T cell repertoires in COVID-19. Study summary: Collection of acute and convalescent COVID-19 samples took place in the United States, Italy and Spain.

Produced via immunoSEQ multiplex PCR; TCRdb's table is partial and in-frame only. The sample has about 200,000 clones, 87% seen once. Sequencing input: PBMCs or T cells enriched from blood (not recorded which). The sequence was obtained from a woman younger than 45 who had recovered from COVID-19. V is TRBV5-1 and J is TRBJ1-1; weak D call: TRBD1 (5 bases). The CDR3 spells CASRSRGMNTEAFF. In nucleotides, the CDR3 is TGCGCCAGCAGATCTAGGGGTATGAACACTGAAGCTTTCTTT.